This is a list of T cell receptor beta chains from one sample in a study of molecular identifiers for immune sequencing clone quantification. TCRdb re-called the PCR reads through MiXCR, storing one row per CDR3 protein. Among approximately 670,000 distinct CDR3 sequences listed, 15% to 20% were seen once. The sample comprised naive CD8+ T cells from blood, with Jurkat cell RNA spiked in. Every receptor here comes from a human donor in good health. Some libraries in this study had Jurkat cell RNA spiked in. Both conserved end residues are part of each CDR3. Each record gives: J gene, D gene, V gene, clone size, CDR3 protein, CDR3 DNA. A D gene is named only where the DNA matches it firmly. A clone size is listed for some rows: how often the clone was seen (once, few, many), or a class if it is expanded.

>TRBJ1-5|TRBD1|TRBV6-5|many
CASSTGTGPNQPQHF
TGTGCCAGCAGCACCGGGACAGGCCCGAATCAGCCCCAGCATTTT
>TRBJ1-1|TRBD1|TRBV4-1|NA
CASSQVNQGAFDTEAFF
TGCGCCAGCAGCCAAGTTAATCAGGGGGCATTTGACACTGAAGCTTTCTTT
>TRBJ2-7|NA|TRBV20-1|NA
CSARSGSSCEQYF
TGCAGTGCTAGATCCGGGAGCTCCTGCGAGCAGTACTTC
>TRBJ2-2|NA|TRBV4-3|few
CASSQELGQKGLFF
TGCGCCAGCAGCCAAGAGCTGGGGCAAAAAGGGCTGTTTTTT
>TRBJ1-3|NA|TRBV6-5|many
CASRDTQSSGNTIYF
TGTGCCAGCAGAGATACCCAGAGCTCTGGAAACACCATATATTTT
>TRBJ2-7|NA|TRBV5-4|many
CASGHKGVYEQYF
TGTGCCAGCGGACATAAAGGTGTCTACGAGCAGTACTTC
>TRBJ1-6|NA|TRBV4-3|NA
CASSQDPGRGSPLRF
TGCGCCAGCAGCCAAGACCCAGGCCGGGGTTCACCCCTCCGCTTT
>TRBJ1-1|NA|TRBV28|many
CASSPPGGLSTEAFF
TGTGCCAGCAGTCCCCCGGGGGGGCTGAGCACTGAAGCTTTCTTT
>TRBJ2-7|TRBD2|TRBV19|NA
CASRASGGSYEQYF
TGTGCCTCGAGAGCTAGCGGGGGGTCCTACGAGCAGTACTTC
>TRBJ2-5|NA|TRBV9|few
CASSVSGAEETQYF
TGTGCCAGCAGCGTGTCAGGGGCCGAAGAGACCCAGTACTTC
>TRBJ2-3|NA|TRBV7-2|many
CASRINGRVYTDTQYF
TGTGCCAGCAGGATCAACGGCAGGGTCTACACAGATACGCAGTATTTT
>TRBJ2-1|TRBD2|TRBV19|many
CASSIAAGGSNEQFF
TGTGCCAGTAGTATAGCCGCGGGAGGGTCGAATGAGCAGTTCTTC
>TRBJ2-1|NA|TRBV20-1|few
CSARPYSYNEQFF
TGCAGTGCTAGACCGTACTCCTACAATGAGCAGTTCTTC
>TRBJ1-4|TRBD1|TRBV12-3/TRBV12-4|few
CASRRQGAGEKLFF
TGTGCCAGCAGGCGACAGGGGGCTGGGGAAAAACTGTTTTTT
>TRBJ2-5|TRBD2|TRBV4-2|few
CASSQWLAGEQETQYF
TGTGCCAGCAGCCAATGGCTAGCGGGAGAGCAAGAGACCCAGTACTTC
>TRBJ1-1|NA|TRBV30|few
CAWSPGGVEAFF
TGTGCCTGGAGTCCGGGGGGCGTTGAAGCTTTCTTT
>TRBJ1-5|NA|TRBV4-3|many
CASSQVLGGGNQPQHF
TGCGCCAGCAGCCAAGTTCTAGGTGGGGGAAATCAGCCCCAGCATTTT
>TRBJ2-3|NA|TRBV6-6|NA
CASTTPSNTDTQYF
TGTGCCAGTACCACTCCCTCTAACACAGATACGCAGTACTTT
>TRBJ2-3|NA|TRBV9|many
CASSVGGRHVDTQYF
TGTGCCAGCAGCGTAGGAGGGAGGCATGTAGATACGCAGTATTTT